Shown below are 14 T cell receptor beta chains from a single sample sequenced in a study of cytomegalovirus exposure and HLA in healthy donors. PCR involved 60 Vbeta and 13 Jbeta primers. Here immunoSEQ multiplex PCR was the method, and the copy in TCRdb shows in-frame clones only, minus some. The sample yields about 120,000 clones, over 75% seen once. The sample taken for sequencing was PBMCs. The receptors shown here come from a man aged 18 to 29 in good health and CMV-seropositive.

The chain is built from TRBV7-8 and TRBJ1-2; 7 nucleotides match TRBD1. The CDR3 length is 14 residues. V dropped 3 bases and J dropped 0; count of bases not matched to a gene: 1. The germline gives CDR1 SGHVS, CDR2 FQNEAQ. The CDR3, as DNA: TGTGCCAGCAGCTTGGGGACAGCTAACTATGGCTACACCTTC. Encoded protein: CASSLGTANYGYTF.

CDR3 sequence (DNA): TGTGCCAGCATCATCGGTGGAAAGGGATCAAGCGGGTCCTACGAGCAGTACTTC. It yields the protein CASIIGGKGSSGSYEQYF. V usage is TRBV7-9 and J usage is TRBJ2-7; perhaps TRBD2 as D (6 bases). The CDR3 contains 18 residues. V lost 7 bases and J lost 1, with 26 bases in between. In germline, CDR1 is SEHNR, CDR2 FQNEAQ (reference sequence).

V and J are TRBV6-5 and TRBJ1-1; D possibly corresponds to TRBD1 (6 bases). The CDR3 loop spans 14 amino acids. In germline, CDR1 is MNHEY, CDR2 SVGAGI. Trimming cost V 2 bases and J 11 bases, with 18 bases left between them. The CDR3 region is CASSYGTYMSEAFF. CDR3 in DNA: TGTGCCAGCAGTTACGGGACATACATGTCGGAGGCTTTCTTT.

J is TRBJ2-7 and V is TRBV6-5, with D tentatively TRBD1 (6 bases). Germline lookup yields CDR1 MNHEY and CDR2 SVGAGI. The CDR3 consists of 15 residues. The V gene lost 6 bases and the J gene lost 4 bases, with 19 bases spanning the gap. The CDR3 spells CASRKTGMIRYEQYF. For the CDR3, the DNA is TGTGCCAGCAGGAAAACAGGGATGATACGTTACGAGCAGTACTTC.

J is TRBJ2-7 and V is TRBV7-6, with 10 nucleotides matching TRBD1. Unmatched junction bases numbered 12, after V lost 1 base and J lost 3 bases. This CDR3 region has 18 residues. Germline CDR1 reads SGHVS; CDR2 reads FNYEAQ. The CDR3 reads CASSLGIPQGQGYYEQYF. The CDR3 DNA follows: TGTGCCAGCAGCTTAGGGATCCCCCAGGGACAGGGGTACTACGAGCAGTACTTC.

This clone has just one count. The V gene is TRBV11-2, the J gene TRBJ1-1; no definite D call. This CDR3 spans 12 amino acids. Germline loops: CDR1 SGHAT, CDR2 FQNNGV. V was shortened by 5 bases and J by 5 bases, with 9 bases between the two germline ends. In DNA form, the CDR3 reads TGTGCCAGCAGCCGCGTCGAGACTGAAGCTTTCTTT. This gives the protein CASSRVETEAFF.

The CDR3 DNA follows: TGTGCCAGCATGAGGGATGGCTACACCTTC. Protein: CASMRDGYTF. The chain has TRBV28 and TRBJ1-2; D is unclear. Germline V CDR1 and CDR2: MDHEN, SYDVKM. CDR3 size: 10 residues. With 7 bases removed from V and 6 bases from J, the gap between germline ends came to 6 bases.

The chain joins TRBV6-6 to TRBJ2-3, with 7 positions matching TRBD1. This CDR3 region has 14 residues. The germline CDR1 and CDR2 sequences are MNHNY and SVGAGI (reference sequence). J was trimmed by 1 base and V by 8 bases; bases with no gene match: 6. For the CDR3, the DNA is TGTGCCAGCCCTCGAGACAGGGGCACAGATACGCAGTATTTT. Translation gives CASPRDRGTDTQYF.

In this sample, this clone turned up a few times. CDR3 nucleotide sequence: TGTGCCAGTAGTATCCTAGGACAGGGCCACAATGAGCAGTTCTTC. Its translation is CASSILGQGHNEQFF. The chain couples TRBV19 to TRBJ2-1; 8 bases are shared with TRBD1. The CDR3 has 15 amino acids. V lost 3 bases to trimming and J lost 5 bases; unmatched junction nucleotides: 6. The germline V gene encodes CDR1 LNHDA and CDR2 SQIVND (reference sequence).

V gene TRBV9 combines with J gene TRBJ2-5; 13 nucleotides match TRBD2. In germline, CDR1 is SGDLS, CDR2 YYNGEE. Trimming took 3 bases from V and 4 from J; bases not matched to a gene: 15. This CDR3 comprises 19 residues. For the CDR3, the DNA is TGTGCCAGCAGCGCTATCCGAGGACTAGCGGGGGAAGGCTTAGAGACCCAGTACTTC. This encodes CASSAIRGLAGEGLETQYF.

This clone occurred a few times. The chain couples TRBV6-5 to TRBJ2-3; D ambiguous. From germline, CDR1 is MNHEY and CDR2 SVGAGI. The V gene lost 7 bases and the J gene lost 6 bases, with 11 bases spanning the gap. The CDR3 sequence is 12 residues long. The CDR3 loop reads CASIDKADTQYF. The CDR3 region has the DNA TGTGCCAGCATAGACAAGGCCGATACGCAGTATTTT.

CDR3: CASSLGSTVPAAFF. Here the CDR3 DNA reads TGCGCCAGCAGCTTAGGGTCGACAGTGCCTGCGGCTTTCTTT. The V call is TRBV5-1, the J call TRBJ1-1; perhaps TRBD1 as D (5 bases). Germline V gene sequence: CDR1 SGHRS, CDR2 YFSETQ. V lost 2 bases to trimming and J lost 11 bases, with 19 bases between them. This CDR3 spans 14 amino acids.

The V gene is TRBV7-9, the J gene TRBJ1-2, with 9 positions matching TRBD1. The ends lost 5 bases at V and 6 bases at J; junction bases unmatched: 7. The CDR3 contains 14 residues. Germline CDR1 reads SEHNR; CDR2 reads FQNEAQ (reference sequence). The CDR3 bases are TGTGCCAGCAGCGAGGGACAGGGAGTCGATGGCTACACCTTC. Protein sequence: CASSEGQGVDGYTF.

The J gene is TRBJ1-2, the V gene TRBV19; 8 nucleotides line up with TRBD1. Germline V CDR1 and CDR2: LNHDA, SQIVND (reference sequence). Losses at the gene ends were 10 bases for V and 0 bases for J; bases not matched to a gene: 7. The CDR3 is 14 amino acids. This chain's CDR3 is CATRGQGANYGYTF. Written as DNA, the CDR3 is TGTGCCACCCGAGGACAGGGAGCTAACTATGGCTACACCTTC.